This T cell receptor (beta chain) was recovered during a study of blood T cell repertoires in COVID-19. Study in general: Sites in the United States, Italy and Spain provided acute and convalescent COVID-19 samples. T cells, B-cell-depleted T cells, or PBMCs supplied cDNA or gDNA.

The germline V gene encodes CDR1 KGHSH and CDR2 LQKENI. V shed 0 bases and J shed 8 bases, with 7 bases lying between them. The CDR3 is 12 amino acids. As handled by the study authors: Nucleated cell number was recorded as an estimate derived from reference gene primer amplification. Some clones are missing from TCRdb's copy, which holds only in-frame ones; the method was immunoSEQ multiplex PCR. V, J and clone size derive from that table, while D and trimming were established from the DNA sequence. Here the sample spans 150,000 or so clones, around four fifths being singletons. The TCR was taken from a human donor in a cohort sampled during active COVID-19. The source material was peripheral blood. The rearrangement joins TRBV18 to TRBJ1-1; no clear D. The CDR3 region has the DNA TGTGCCAGCTCACCACCGGCGGAAGAAGCTTTCTTT. Its translation: CASSPPAEEAFF.